A single sample is the source of the 25 T cell receptor beta chains below, sequenced in a study of Ad26.COV2.S vaccination and SARS-CoV-2 variants. Described treatment: some 19 received Ad26.COV2.S at low or high dose, single or two shots; about 5 received placebo; per-sample allocation not given. On day 63 after the first injection, vaccine and placebo recipients gave samples. Measured with immunoSEQ multiplex PCR; TCRdb has only the in-frame clones, and not every one. The profile covers about 390,000 clones, with 70% to 90% appearing a single time and approximately 3.7% taken by the ten largest. Sequences were derived from peripheral blood, sampled in a trial of Ad26.COV2.S vaccine versus placebo. Receptors originate from a person aged 18-65 years who received the Ad26.COV2.S COVID-19 vaccine or a placebo.

V gene TRBV15 combines with J gene TRBJ1-1, with D tentatively TRBD1 (6 bases). The germline CDR1 and CDR2 sequences are LNHNV and YYDKDF (reference sequence). The CDR3 loop spans 18 amino acids. The V end lost 0 bases, the J end lost 1 base, and 18 bases lay between the germline ends. CDR3 amino acids: CATSRDLEAGVGNTEAFF. The CDR3 DNA reads as TGTGCCACCAGCAGAGATTTGGAGGCAGGGGTTGGGAACACTGAAGCTTTCTTT.

V gene TRBV7-9 combines with J gene TRBJ1-3, with 10 bases lining up with TRBD1. The germline CDR1 and CDR2 sequences are SEHNR and FQNEAQ (reference sequence). The CDR3 consists of 16 residues. Germline trimming cut 5 bases from V and 4 bases from J; bases unmatched to any gene: 8. The DNA for the CDR3 is TGTGCCAGCAGCACTGGACAGGGGGGCTGGGGAAACACCATATATTTT. It translates to CASSTGQGGWGNTIYF.

The gene calls are TRBV5-6 and TRBJ1-2, with 7 bases identical to TRBD1. This CDR3 spans 14 amino acids. Looked up from germline, CDR1 is SGHDT and CDR2 is YYEEEE. Trimming removed 7 bases from V and 5 bases from J; junction bases left unmatched: 11. CDR3 coding DNA: TGTGCCAGCCGGCCCCGGGACAGCGAATATGGCTACACCTTC. Amino acid sequence: CASRPRDSEYGYTF.

This clone showed up just once. This chain joins TRBV3-1 (or the pseudogene TRBV3-2) and TRBJ2-5, with 7 bases identical to TRBD2. V gave up 4 bases and J gave up 0 bases; unmatched junction bases: 8. The CDR3 totals 16 residues. Germline assignment: CDR1 LGHDT and CDR2 YNNKEL (reference sequence). The CDR3 region has the DNA TGTGCCAGCAGCCCGTTTAGCGGGTCGTACCAAGAGACCCAGTACTTC. Amino acid sequence: CASSPFSGSYQETQYF.

V usage is TRBV5-1 and J usage is TRBJ2-7; D uncertain. CDR1 is SGHRS, CDR2 YFSETQ, per germline. The CDR3 covers 14 residues. The V end lost 0 bases, the J end lost 0 bases, and 7 bases lay between the germline ends. CDR3 in DNA: TGCGCCAGCAGCTTGGACCCCAGCTCCTACGAGCAGTACTTC. It encodes CASSLDPSSYEQYF.

The V and J genes are TRBV3-1 (or the pseudogene TRBV3-2) and TRBJ2-1, with D possibly matching TRBD2 (6 bases). The CDR3 consists of 14 residues. Trimming stripped 0 bases from V and 6 bases from J, with 9 bases between. CDR1 is LGHDT, CDR2 YNNKEL, per germline (reference sequence). CDR3 DNA sequence: TGTGCCAGCAGCCAAGAAGCGGGTCTCAATGAGCAGTTCTTC. Its translation: CASSQEAGLNEQFF.

V gene TRBV2 combines with J gene TRBJ1-5, with unresolved D. Germline-derived CDR1 and CDR2 are SNHLY and FYNNEI. Trimming pared 8 bases from V and 1 base from J, leaving 6 bases between. The CDR3 extends over 12 amino acids. Written as DNA, the CDR3 is TGTGCCAGCGGCAGAAGCAATCAGCCCCAGCATTTT. Translating gives CASGRSNQPQHF. Using reference TRBV2 and TRBJ1-5 for the parts outside the CDR3, the full variable domain is EPEVTQTPSHQVTQMGQEVILRCVPISNHLYFYWYRQILGQKVEFLVSFYNNEISEKSEIFDDQFSVERPDGSNFTLKIRSTKLEDSAMYFCASGRSNQPQHFGDGTRLSIL.

V usage is TRBV19 and J usage is TRBJ1-1; D is perhaps TRBD1 (6 bases). Trimming left V 5 bases short and J 5 bases short, with 18 bases between. The CDR3 covers 15 residues. CDR1 and CDR2 (germline): LNHDA, SQIVND (reference sequence). CDR3 in DNA: TGTGCCAGTAGTTCTATACAGGGTGGAAGTACTGAAGCTTTCTTT. Its protein product is CASSSIQGGSTEAFF.

CDR3 loop: CASSGTVGSYEQYF. In DNA form, the CDR3 reads TGTGCCAGCTCCGGAACGGTGGGCTCCTACGAGCAGTACTTC. The chain employs TRBV3-1 (or the pseudogene TRBV3-2) and TRBJ2-7; D unclear. The V end was cut by 8 bases, the J end by 0 bases, with 14 bases between. The CDR3 totals 14 residues. From germline, CDR1 is LGHDT and CDR2 YNNKEL (reference sequence).

As DNA, the CDR3 is TGTGCCAGCAGCACAGGGGTTTCTGGAAACACCATATATTTT. Protein sequence: CASSTGVSGNTIYF. The chain joins TRBV11-2 to TRBJ1-3; TRBD1 matches 7 bases. Germline V lookup: CDR1 SGHAT, CDR2 FQNNGV. The CDR3 runs 14 residues. V gave up 5 bases and J gave up 1 base; unmatched junction bases: 2. Together with reference TRBV11-2 and TRBJ1-3, the CDR3 gives the full variable domain: EAGVAQSPRYKIIEKRQSVAFWCNPISGHATLYWYQQILGQGPKLLIQFQNNGVVDDSQLPKDRFSAERLKGVDSTLKIQPAKLEDSAVYLCASSTGVSGNTIYFGEGSWLTVV.

V and J are TRBV25-1 and TRBJ1-1; TRBD1 matches 8 bases. This CDR3 is built from 15 residues. Germline V CDR1 and CDR2: MGHDK, SYGVNS. The V gene end was trimmed by 7 bases and the J gene end by 1 base; junction bases not matched to a gene: 8. In nucleotides, the CDR3 is TGTGCCAGCACTCATCTGGGGACAGGGAACACTGAAGCTTTCTTT. This sequence encodes CASTHLGTGNTEAFF.

This chain connects TRBV5-6 to TRBJ1-2, with 11 nucleotides matching TRBD1. The CDR3 is 16 amino acids. J was trimmed by 4 bases and V by 5 bases; bases with no gene match: 10. Per germline, CDR1 SGHDT and CDR2 YYEEEE. The CDR3 DNA follows: TGTGCCAGCAGACATATAACCGGGACAGGGGGCTATGGCTACACCTTC. It is translated as CASRHITGTGGYGYTF. Based on the CDR3 plus reference TRBV5-6 and TRBJ1-2, the full variable domain is DAGVTQSPTHLIKTRGQQVTLRCSPKSGHDTVSWYQQALGQGPQFIFQYYEEEERQRGNFPDRFSGHQFPNYSSELNVNALLLGDSALYLCASRHITGTGGYGYTFGSGTRLTVV.

This clone has just a few counts. The chain employs TRBV3-1 (or the pseudogene TRBV3-2) and TRBJ1-6; 8 nucleotides line up with TRBD1. With 5 bases clipped from V and 6 bases from J, the junction kept 9 bases outside the gene matches. The CDR3 length is 16 residues. Germline assignment: CDR1 LGHDT and CDR2 YNNKEL (reference sequence). CDR3 residues: CASSSLIGTGNSPLHF. In nucleotides, the CDR3 is TGTGCCAGCAGCTCCTTGATCGGGACAGGTAATTCACCCCTCCACTTT.

CDR3 protein: CASSIEDAQGTDTQYF. Here the CDR3 DNA reads TGTGCCAGTAGTATAGAAGATGCTCAGGGCACAGATACGCAGTATTTT. J is TRBJ2-3 and V is TRBV19; no reliable D call. The ends were cut back, 0 bases at V and 1 base at J, with 11 bases in the middle. Germline values: CDR1 LNHDA, CDR2 SQIVND (reference sequence). This CDR3 is built from 16 residues.

This chain joins TRBV19 and TRBJ1-2; D gene ambiguous. Trimming removed 6 bases at V and 5 bases at J, with 13 bases between. Germline loops: CDR1 LNHDA, CDR2 SQIVND (reference sequence). The CDR3 has 13 residues. In DNA, the CDR3 is TGTGCCAGTAGGGATCAGCGAGGGTATGGCTACACCTTC. As protein: CASRDQRGYGYTF.

The chain couples TRBV5-6 to TRBJ2-3; D assignment may be TRBD1 or TRBD2 (5 bases each). Germline V gives CDR1 SGHDT, CDR2 YYEEEE. CDR3 size: 14 residues. Between the trimmed V and J ends, which lost 5 bases and 2 bases, there was a span of 12 bases. The CDR3 loop reads CASRTPGPTDTQYF. As DNA, the CDR3 is TGTGCCAGCAGAACTCCGGGACCCACAGATACGCAGTATTTT. Looking up the rest from reference TRBV5-6 and TRBJ2-3 gives the full variable domain: DAGVTQSPTHLIKTRGQQVTLRCSPKSGHDTVSWYQQALGQGPQFIFQYYEEEERQRGNFPDRFSGHQFPNYSSELNVNALLLGDSALYLCASRTPGPTDTQYFGPGTRLTVL.

CDR3 nucleotides: TGTGCCAGCAGCGTACAGTCAGTCCCTGGAAACACCATATATTTT. As protein: CASSVQSVPGNTIYF. This chain links TRBV9 with TRBJ1-3; D not resolved. V lost 1 base and J 2 bases, leaving 10 bases between the germline ends. The CDR3 is made up of 15 amino acids. From germline, CDR1 is SGDLS and CDR2 YYNGEE.

This clone came up a few times. The genes are TRBV18 and TRBJ1-1, with D perhaps matching TRBD1 (5 bases). Germline V gene data show CDR1 as KGHSH and CDR2 as LQKENI. V dropped 3 bases and J dropped 4 bases, with 12 bases sitting between them. The CDR3 contains 14 residues. CDR3 DNA sequence: TGTGCCAGCTCACCCACAGGTGGGGGCACTGAAGCTTTCTTT. Encoded protein: CASSPTGGGTEAFF. Variable domain in full (rest from reference TRBV18 and TRBJ1-1): NAGVMQNPRHLVRRRGQEARLRCSPMKGHSHVYWYRQLPEEGLKFMVYLQKENIIDESGMPKERFSAEFPKEGPSILRIQQVVRGDSAAYFCASSPTGGGTEAFFGQGTRLTVV.

This clone occurred once. The chain is built from TRBV19 and TRBJ2-3; D may match TRBD1 or TRBD2 (5 bases each). The germline gives CDR1 LNHDA, CDR2 SQIVND (reference sequence). Trimming took 9 bases from V and 0 from J, leaving 16 bases between them. This CDR3 is built from 15 residues. The CDR3 loop is CASAPGTVSTDTQYF. The CDR3 DNA follows: TGTGCCAGCGCACCCGGGACCGTTAGCACAGATACGCAGTATTTT. Complete variable domain (other parts from reference TRBV19 and TRBJ2-3): DGGITQSPKYLFRKEGQNVTLSCEQNLNHDAMYWYRQDPGQGLRLIYYSQIVNDFQKGDIAEGYSVSREKKESFPLTVTSAQKNPTAFYLCASAPGTVSTDTQYFGPGTRLTVL.

The rearrangement links TRBV10-3 to TRBJ2-3; perhaps TRBD2 as D (5 bases). CDR1 ENHRY and CDR2 SYGVKD come from the germline V gene. V was trimmed by 5 bases and J by 7 bases, leaving 19 bases between them. The CDR3 consists of 15 residues. CDR3 nucleotides: TGTGCCATCAGTAATTGGCGGGCGGTCGTAAATACGCAGTATTTT. It codes for CAISNWRAVVNTQYF.

The V gene is TRBV6-6, the J gene TRBJ1-1; TRBD1 matches at 9 bases. This CDR3 is 15 amino acids long. Unmatched junction bases numbered 9, after V lost 7 bases and J lost 3 bases. The germline gives CDR1 MNHNY, CDR2 SVGAGI (reference sequence). CDR3: CASTSGTGKDTEAFF. CDR3 DNA sequence: TGTGCCAGCACTTCCGGGACAGGGAAAGACACTGAAGCTTTCTTT.

The CDR3 here is CASSPESVGNTGELFF. The DNA for the CDR3 is TGTGCCAGCTCACCAGAGTCCGTCGGGAACACCGGGGAGCTGTTTTTT. This chain uses TRBV18 with TRBJ2-2; D not certain. The CDR3 contains 16 residues. Trimming took 2 bases from V and 1 from J, leaving 11 bases between them. Germline CDR1 reads KGHSH; CDR2 reads LQKENI. Variable domain in full (rest from reference TRBV18 and TRBJ2-2): NAGVMQNPRHLVRRRGQEARLRCSPMKGHSHVYWYRQLPEEGLKFMVYLQKENIIDESGMPKERFSAEFPKEGPSILRIQQVVRGDSAAYFCASSPESVGNTGELFFGEGSRLTVL.

This clone has just one count. J is TRBJ2-5 and V is TRBV2; 7 positions match TRBD2. Germline V gives CDR1 SNHLY, CDR2 FYNNEI. V shed 7 bases and J 5 bases; nucleotides not matched to a gene: 10. The CDR3 length is 14 residues. The CDR3 region is CASNHGLERETQYF. CDR3 nucleotide sequence: TGTGCCAGCAACCACGGACTAGAGCGGGAGACCCAGTACTTC. Together with reference TRBV2 and TRBJ2-5, the CDR3 gives the full variable domain: EPEVTQTPSHQVTQMGQEVILRCVPISNHLYFYWYRQILGQKVEFLVSFYNNEISEKSEIFDDQFSVERPDGSNFTLKIRSTKLEDSAMYFCASNHGLERETQYFGPGTRLLVL.

The V gene is TRBV12-3 or TRBV12-4, the J gene TRBJ1-2, with TRBD1 as a possible D gene (6 bases). The CDR3 runs 12 residues. The V and J ends lost 3 bases and 7 bases respectively, with 9 bases between them. In DNA form, the CDR3 reads TGTGCCAGCAGTTTGGGGGGCTCTGGCTACACCTTC. Protein: CASSLGGSGYTF.

The J gene is TRBJ1-5, the V gene TRBV7-2; D gene uncertain. V was pared by 3 bases and J by 5 bases, with 11 bases between. The CDR3 sequence is 14 residues long. Germline V lookup: CDR1 SGHTA, CDR2 FQGNSA. The CDR3 protein is CASSLGVGYQPQHF. CDR3 nucleotide sequence: TGTGCCAGCAGCTTGGGTGTGGGATATCAGCCCCAGCATTTT. Based on the CDR3 plus reference TRBV7-2 and TRBJ1-5, the full variable domain is GAGVSQSPSNKVTEKGKDVELRCDPISGHTALYWYRQSLGQGLEFLIYFQGNSAPDKSGLPSDRFSAERTGGSVSTLTIQRTQQEDSAVYLCASSLGVGYQPQHFGDGTRLSIL.